The T cell receptor beta chain described here comes from a study of sequential checkpoint blockade in melanoma. Across the whole study: First-line arms were nivolumab then ipilimumab, or the reverse, randomized 1:1. Each arm's sequence ended with maintenance nivolumab.

Treatment here: randomized to nivolumab then ipilimumab (arm A) or the reverse (arm B). DNA-damaging chemotherapy had not been given to any patient beforehand. Sorted cells were live CD3+CD8+, lacking CD19 and CD56, from PBMCs. The data were produced by immunoSEQ multiplex PCR, yet TCRdb's version contains in-frame clones alone and is incomplete. Among 15,000 to 20,000 clones, under 80% were seen once, and the ten largest hold around 11%. V was shortened by 0 bases and J by 4 bases, with 8 bases between the two germline ends. CDR1 and CDR2 from the germline V gene are SGHTS and YDEGEE. There are 13 residues in the CDR3.

The receptor comes from a human donor with melanoma. Sequenced here: CD8+ T cells sorted from blood (inferred from file names), sampled from a patient given nivolumab and ipilimumab in sequence. The rearrangement uses TRBV5-8 and TRBJ2-7, with D possibly being TRBD2 (5 bases). DNA of the CDR3: TGTGCCAGCAGCTTGGGCGGGCGGTACGAGCAGTACTTC. This gives the protein CASSLGGRYEQYF.